Below are 15 T cell receptor beta chains sequenced from a single sample in a study of T cells in Graves' hyperthyroidism and ophthalmopathy (dated by TCRdb to about 2019). Libraries were built with multiplex PCR. The sequencer listed for this sample is Illumina HiSeq 2000. The TCR beta CDR3 regions were amplified from the RNA transcripts. A first-round RT-PCR of the TCR CDR3 used the HTBI primer set with the Qiagen OneStep RT-PCR kit. TCRdb itself trimmed the public reads at Q25 with fastp, ran MiXCR and retained productive beta chains. All rows with the same CDR3 protein become a single entry with the most common DNA and genes. This sample holds about 680,000 distinct CDR3 sequences; roughly a third were observed only once. Less than 40% of the sample comes from the top ten. Sequencing used blood. The receptors derive from a woman between 35 and 50 years old with Graves' hyperthyroidism.

This clonotype has at least ten counts. The V call is TRBV7-6, the J call TRBJ1-2, with D hard to call. Trimming removed 5 bases from V and 2 bases from J, with 9 bases in between. The CDR3 sequence is 13 residues long. Looked up from germline, CDR1 is SGHVS and CDR2 is FNYEAQ. CDR3 in amino acids: CASSQPGNYGYTF. For the CDR3, the DNA is TGTGCCAGCAGCCAGCCGGGGAACTATGGCTACACCTTC.

The genes are TRBV3-1 and TRBJ1-1; D uncertain. V was clipped by 3 bases and J by 10 bases, with 9 bases between them. Germline-derived CDR1 and CDR2 are LGHDT and YNNKEL (reference sequence). The CDR3 is 11 amino acids. CDR3 protein: CASSHSGIAFF. The CDR3 DNA sequence: TGTGCCAGCAGCCACTCTGGAATAGCTTTCTTT. The full variable domain, in which reference TRBV3-1 and TRBJ1-1 provide the parts outside the CDR3, is DTAVSQTPKYLVTQMGNDKSIKCEQNLGHDTMYWYKQDSKKFLKIMFSYNNKELIINETVPNRFSPKSPDKAHLNLHINSLELGDSAVYFCASSHSGIAFFGQGTRLTVV.

This clonotype was detected ten times or more. The junction shows a germline mismatch at one end, possibly a read error. The chain employs TRBV24-1 and TRBJ2-2, with D perhaps TRBD2 (6 bases). The germline V gene has CDR1 KGHDR and CDR2 SFDVKD. The CDR3 runs to 15 residues. This CDR3 is CATSYPGENIGELFF. In DNA form, the CDR3 reads TGTGCCACCAGCTATCCGGGAGAGAACATCGGGGAGCTGTTTTTT.

In its sample, this clonotype was seen many times. The chain carries TRBV10-1 and TRBJ1-2; the D gene is possibly TRBD1 (5 bases). V was clipped by 0 bases and J by 5 bases, with 10 bases between them. The V gene's germline CDR1 is WNHNN and CDR2 SYGVQD (reference sequence). This CDR3 has 14 amino acids. The CDR3 reads CASSESGTAYGYTF. DNA of the CDR3: TGCGCCAGCAGTGAGTCCGGGACGGCTTATGGCTACACCTTC.

The chain combines TRBV10-3 with TRBJ1-5; tentatively, D is TRBD1 (5 bases). Germline V gives CDR1 ENHRY, CDR2 SYGVKD. The CDR3 runs to 14 residues. V lost 7 bases, J lost 0 bases, and 10 bases lay in between. CDR3 amino acids: CAIKVGASNQPQHF. The CDR3 coding sequence is TGTGCCATCAAGGTCGGGGCTAGCAATCAGCCCCAGCATTTT.

The rearrangement joins TRBV5-1 to TRBJ2-7; D may be TRBD1 or TRBD2 (5 bases each). CDR1 is SGHRS and CDR2 is YFSETQ in the germline V gene. With 1 base removed from V and 2 bases from J, the gap between germline ends came to 13 bases. CDR3 length: 15 residues. The chain's CDR3 is CASSLLRDQAYEQYF. CDR3 nucleotide sequence: TGCGCCAGCAGCTTGTTACGGGACCAGGCCTACGAGCAGTACTTC. Based on the CDR3 plus reference TRBV5-1 and TRBJ2-7, the full variable domain is KAGVTQTPRYLIKTRGQQVTLSCSPISGHRSVSWYQQTPGQGLQFLFEYFSETQRNKGNFPGRFSGRQFSNSRSEMNVSTLELGDSALYLCASSLLRDQAYEQYFGPGTRLTVT.

This clonotype was found a few times. This chain joins TRBV7-6 and TRBJ1-6; D uncertain. V lost 5 bases to trimming and J lost 9 bases, with 8 bases between them. CDR3 length: 12 residues. Per germline, CDR1 SGHVS and CDR2 FNYEAQ. The CDR3 sequence is CASSLMGSPLHF. CDR3 bases: TGTGCCAGCAGCCTCATGGGTTCACCCCTCCACTTT.

The sample holds many counts of this clonotype. J is TRBJ1-1 and V is TRBV6-6; D is ambiguous. V was pared by 6 bases and J by 3 bases, with 2 bases between. The CDR3 sequence is 10 residues long. In germline, CDR1 is MNHNY, CDR2 SVGAGI (reference sequence). The CDR3 region is CASRYTEAFF. DNA of the CDR3: TGTGCCAGCAGGTACACTGAAGCTTTCTTT.

This clonotype was recorded many times. The chain joins TRBV6-1 to TRBJ1-4, with TRBD1 matching 9 bases. The CDR3 spans 14 residues. Germline-derived CDR1 and CDR2 are MNHNS and SASEGT. V shed 0 bases and J 7 bases; nucleotides not matched to a gene: 0. The CDR3 reads CASSEATGGEKLFF. The CDR3 DNA is TGTGCCAGCAGTGAAGCGACAGGGGGTGAAAAACTGTTTTTT.

V usage is TRBV7-2 and J usage is TRBJ2-7; weak D call: TRBD1 (6 bases). The length of the CDR3 is 14 residues. The V and J ends lost 9 bases and 1 base respectively, with 16 bases between them. The germline V gene has CDR1 SGHTA and CDR2 FQGNSA. CDR3 sequence reads: CASSSRTESYEQYF. The CDR3 nucleotides are TGTGCCAGTAGTAGTCGGACAGAATCCTACGAGCAGTACTTC.

V usage is TRBV4-3 and J usage is TRBJ1-3; tentatively, D is TRBD1 (5 bases). Looked up from germline, CDR1 is LGHNA and CDR2 is YSLEER. The CDR3 sequence is 15 residues long. V was pared by 4 bases and J by 0 bases, with 10 bases between. The CDR3 DNA is TGCGCCAGCAGCCGCGGGGGAGCCTCTGGAAACACCATATATTTT. Translated, it gives CASSRGGASGNTIYF.

This clonotype was recorded many times. The chain carries TRBV2 and TRBJ2-3; D gene ambiguous. Germline V gene lookup returns CDR1 SNHLY and CDR2 FYNNEI. The V and J ends lost 3 bases and 0 bases respectively, with 10 bases between them. The CDR3 loop spans 15 amino acids. The CDR3 DNA reads as TGTGCCAGCAGTGAGGAACAGAGCAGCACAGATACGCAGTATTTT. As protein: CASSEEQSSTDTQYF.

The rearrangement links TRBV10-1 to TRBJ2-5; TRBD1 or TRBD2 may be the D gene (5 bases each). The better agreement between TRBJ2-1 and the DNA end casts doubt on the J call. CDR3 size: 13 residues. Germline-derived CDR1 and CDR2 are WNHNN and SYGVQD (reference sequence). CDR3 sequence reads: CASSVGGYNEQFF. In DNA form, the CDR3 reads TGCGCCAGCAGTGTTGGGGGTTACAATGAGCAGTTCTTC.

In regard to this clonotype: It may be a read error: a sequence one base away is much more abundant. V and J are TRBV2 and TRBJ1-1; the D gene is possibly TRBD1 (5 bases). The germline gives CDR1 SNHLY, CDR2 FYNNEI. This CDR3 spans 14 amino acids. Deletions cut 6 bases from V and 1 base from J, with 12 bases between. CDR3: CASRSGTPNTEAFF. The CDR3 DNA reads as TGTGCCAGCAGAAGCGGGACCCCGAACACTGAAGCTTTCTTT.

V usage is TRBV20-1 and J usage is TRBJ1-6; D gene uncertain. Germline CDR1 and CDR2: DFQATT and SNEGSKA (reference sequence). This CDR3 is 17 amino acids long. The V end lost 2 bases, the J end lost 0 bases, and 14 bases lay between the germline ends. CDR3 nucleotide sequence: TGCAGTGCTAGAACCAACGACCTGAGCTCCTATAATTCACCCCTCCACTTT. Translated: CSARTNDLSSYNSPLHF.